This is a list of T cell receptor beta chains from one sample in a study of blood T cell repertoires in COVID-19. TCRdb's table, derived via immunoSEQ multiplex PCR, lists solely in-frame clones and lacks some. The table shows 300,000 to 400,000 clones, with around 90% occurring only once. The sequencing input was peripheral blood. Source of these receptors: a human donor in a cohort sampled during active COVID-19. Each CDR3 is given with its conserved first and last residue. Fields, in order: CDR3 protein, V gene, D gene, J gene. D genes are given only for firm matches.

CDR3: CASSPTGPGELFF
V: TRBV27
D: -
J: TRBJ2-2

CDR3: CASSQAERGGLDTQYF
V: TRBV4-2
D: TRBD2
J: TRBJ2-3

CDR3: CASSPAFYEQYF
V: TRBV7-8
D: -
J: TRBJ2-7

CDR3: CASSVGGIADTQYF
V: TRBV3-1/TRBV3-2
D: -
J: TRBJ2-3

CDR3: CATSQDRATEAFF
V: TRBV15
D: TRBD1
J: TRBJ1-1

CDR3: CASSQDLAGGITDTQYF
V: TRBV3-1/TRBV3-2
D: TRBD2
J: TRBJ2-3

CDR3: CASYRGSEQFF
V: TRBV2
D: TRBD1
J: TRBJ2-1

CDR3: CASSPLPGQGVETQYF
V: TRBV19
D: TRBD1
J: TRBJ2-5

CDR3: CASSARGRANYGYTF
V: TRBV13
D: -
J: TRBJ1-2

CDR3: CASSVRGNQADTQYF
V: TRBV9
D: -
J: TRBJ2-3

CDR3: CASSLPTASQETQYF
V: TRBV5-4
D: -
J: TRBJ2-5

CDR3: CASSLGQSFYEQYF
V: TRBV7-6
D: -
J: TRBJ2-7

CDR3: CAWSAGEEFHEQFF
V: TRBV30
D: TRBD2
J: TRBJ2-1

CDR3: CASSSGTTNEKLFF
V: TRBV2
D: -
J: TRBJ1-4

CDR3: CASSDPQGYSPLHF
V: TRBV25-1
D: -
J: TRBJ1-6

CDR3: CASSVRPGASGNTIYF
V: TRBV9
D: -
J: TRBJ1-3

CDR3: CASSVARWGVEQFF
V: TRBV10-1
D: -
J: TRBJ2-1

CDR3: CASKGAATNEKLFF
V: TRBV5-1
D: -
J: TRBJ1-4

CDR3: CASSVEGGPATDTQYF
V: TRBV9
D: -
J: TRBJ2-3

CDR3: CASSQGAGVREQYF
V: TRBV3-1/TRBV3-2
D: TRBD2
J: TRBJ2-7

CDR3: CASSPQRGNNEQFF
V: TRBV7-3
D: -
J: TRBJ2-1

CDR3: CASSPEVGGPGELFF
V: TRBV4-1
D: -
J: TRBJ2-2

CDR3: CASSPQGPNEKLFF
V: TRBV6-5
D: TRBD1
J: TRBJ1-4